This record covers a single TCR beta chain. The data belong to a study of blood T cell repertoires in COVID-19. Study context: Italy, Spain and the United States were the sources of the convalescent and acute COVID-19 samples. PBMCs, B-cell-depleted T cells, or T cells provided the cDNA or gDNA that made up the material.

Germline CDR1 reads SGHDT; CDR2 reads YYEEEE. The CDR3 runs to 15 residues. V lost 4 bases and J lost 5; bases outside the gene matches: 6. In the original workflow: For nucleated cells, counts were estimated from reference gene primer amplification. Produced via immunoSEQ multiplex PCR; TCRdb's table is partial and in-frame only. Clonal size and the V and J genes are those of that table, whereas D and trimming came from the DNA. This table holds fewer than 90,000 clones, more than 80% found once. This chain connects TRBV5-6 to TRBJ1-4, with 9 bases identical to TRBD1. The receptor comes from a human donor in a cohort sampled during active COVID-19. Source material: peripheral blood. Written as DNA, the CDR3 is TGTGCCAGCAGCCCCGGGACAGGGCGAAATGAAAAACTGTTTTTT. Translation: CASSPGTGRNEKLFF.